This TCR beta chain was retrieved from a study of cytomegalovirus exposure and HLA in healthy donors. In the study overall: Tens of millions of unique TCRs from HLA-typed donors were held in an early release of data. Study results and caveats: A later analysis found that most CMV-associated TCR beta chains appeared HLA-restricted.

To note about this clone: Its antigen is not known.

Germline CDR1 reads PRHDT; CDR2 reads FYEKMQ (reference sequence). The CDR3 consists of 15 residues. Both 60 Vbeta primers and 13 Jbeta primers went into the PCR. The method was immunoSEQ multiplex PCR; TCRdb's version includes in-frame clones alone and lacks a portion of them. The data contain tens of thousands of clones, 75% to 90% of them singletons. The chain combines TRBV13 with TRBJ2-5; 8 nucleotides line up with TRBD1. The DNA end is more similar to TRBJ2-7, so the J call may be wrong. Material: PBMCs. The TCR originated in a woman in her 30s in good health and CMV-seropositive. CDR3: CASSSGQGWSYEQYF. In nucleotides, the CDR3 is TGTGCCAGCAGCTCTGGACAGGGATGGTCCTACGAGCAGTACTTC.